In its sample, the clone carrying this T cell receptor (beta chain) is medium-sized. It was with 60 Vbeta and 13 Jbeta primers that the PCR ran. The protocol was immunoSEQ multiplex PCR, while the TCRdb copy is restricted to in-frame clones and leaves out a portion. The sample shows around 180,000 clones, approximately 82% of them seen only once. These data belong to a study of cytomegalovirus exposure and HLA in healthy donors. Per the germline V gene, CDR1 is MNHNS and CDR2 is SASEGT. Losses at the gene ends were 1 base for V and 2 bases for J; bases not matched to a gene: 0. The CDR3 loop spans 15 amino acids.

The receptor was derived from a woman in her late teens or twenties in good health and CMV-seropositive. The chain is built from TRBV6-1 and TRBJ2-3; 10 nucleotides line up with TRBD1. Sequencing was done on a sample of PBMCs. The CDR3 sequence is CASSEGQGATDTQYF. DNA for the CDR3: TGTGCCAGCAGTGAAGGACAGGGGGCCACAGATACGCAGTATTTT.